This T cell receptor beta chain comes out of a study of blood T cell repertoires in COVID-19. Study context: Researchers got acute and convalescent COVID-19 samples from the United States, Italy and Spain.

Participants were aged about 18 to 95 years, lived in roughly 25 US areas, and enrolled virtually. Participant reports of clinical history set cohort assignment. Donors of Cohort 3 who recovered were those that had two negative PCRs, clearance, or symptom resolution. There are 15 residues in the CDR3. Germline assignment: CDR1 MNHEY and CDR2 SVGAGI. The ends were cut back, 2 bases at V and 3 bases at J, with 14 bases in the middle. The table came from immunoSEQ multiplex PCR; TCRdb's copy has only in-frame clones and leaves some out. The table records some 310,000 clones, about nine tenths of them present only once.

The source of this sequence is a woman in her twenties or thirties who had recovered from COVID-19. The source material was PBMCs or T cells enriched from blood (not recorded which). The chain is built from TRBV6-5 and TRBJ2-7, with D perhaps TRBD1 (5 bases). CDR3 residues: CASSYAPDIFYEQYF. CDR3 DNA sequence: TGTGCCAGCAGTTACGCTCCGGACATCTTCTACGAGCAGTACTTC.